Below are 29 T cell receptor beta chains sequenced from a single sample in a study of blood T cell repertoires in COVID-19. The table came from immunoSEQ multiplex PCR; TCRdb's copy has only in-frame clones and leaves some out. The sample includes 15,000 to 20,000 clones, 85% to 90% of them seen just once. The sequencing sample was made of peripheral blood. All receptors derive from a woman aged 60 to 75 with active COVID-19.

This clone was detected a few times. This sequence joins TRBV5-8 and TRBJ1-5, with TRBD1 matching 11 bases. The CDR3 has 14 residues. The V segment lost 4 bases and the J segment 7 bases; nucleotides outside the gene matches: 4. CDR1 is SGHTS, CDR2 YDEGEE, per germline. The CDR3 nucleotides read TGTGCCAGCAGCATGGGACAGGGGGTCCAGCCCCAGCATTTT. Amino acid sequence: CASSMGQGVQPQHF.

The chain employs TRBV6-2 or TRBV6-3 and TRBJ2-5; tentative D call: TRBD2 (5 bases). Germline CDR1 reads MNHEY; CDR2 reads SVGEGT. The CDR3 is 13 residues long. V dropped 2 bases and J dropped 7 bases, with 11 bases sitting between them. The chain's CDR3 is CASSYEGRGTQYF. As DNA, the CDR3 is TGTGCCAGCAGTTACGAAGGGAGAGGGACCCAGTACTTC.

The sample holds one count of this clone. The chain recombines TRBV5-1 with TRBJ2-3, with 7 bases fitting TRBD2. Trimming took 7 bases from V and 1 from J; bases not matched to a gene: 6. Germline CDR1 SGHRS, CDR2 YFSETQ. CDR3 length: 14 amino acids. The CDR3 sequence is CASAEAGGTDTQYF. CDR3 nucleotide sequence: TGCGCCAGCGCCGAGGCGGGGGGCACAGATACGCAGTATTTT.

The chain couples TRBV3-1 (or the pseudogene TRBV3-2) to TRBJ1-1, with D unclear. From germline, CDR1 is LGHDT and CDR2 YNNKEL (reference sequence). This CDR3 is 15 amino acids long. Deletions cut 1 base from V and 0 bases from J, with 9 bases between. In DNA, the CDR3 is TGTGCCAGCAGCCAAGGGGCGGGAGTGAACACTGAAGCTTTCTTT. The encoded protein is CASSQGAGVNTEAFF.

This chain connects TRBV5-8 to TRBJ1-3; TRBD1 agrees at 9 bases. The germline CDR1 and CDR2 sequences are SGHTS and YDEGEE. This CDR3 is built from 15 residues. Losses at the gene ends were 4 bases for V and 4 bases for J; bases not matched to a gene: 6. CDR3: CASSAGQGSGNTIYF. The CDR3 DNA reads as TGTGCCAGCAGCGCAGGACAGGGGAGCGGAAACACCATATATTTT.

The J gene is TRBJ2-2, the V gene TRBV5-1; D is possibly TRBD2 (6 bases). The CDR3 length is 17 residues. Per the germline V gene, CDR1 is SGHRS and CDR2 is YFSETQ. The V and J ends lost 3 bases and 7 bases respectively, with 22 bases between them. The CDR3 DNA follows: TGCGCCAGCAGCTCTGGCGGGACTGCCGTGTATTACGGGGAGCTGTTTTTT. Its protein product is CASSSGGTAVYYGELFF.

This rearrangement joins TRBV3-1 (or the pseudogene TRBV3-2) to TRBJ1-5; 8 bases match TRBD1. The CDR3 contains 15 residues. Germline trimming cut 3 bases from V and 7 bases from J; bases unmatched to any gene: 8. The germline gives CDR1 LGHDT, CDR2 YNNKEL (reference sequence). The CDR3 sequence: CASSHSGGASQPQHF. CDR3 coding DNA: TGTGCCAGCAGCCATTCAGGGGGCGCCTCACAGCCCCAGCATTTT.

This chain uses TRBV5-1 with TRBJ2-7; 8 bases fit TRBD1. Unmatched junction bases numbered 4, after V lost 1 base and J lost 4 bases. Germline V gives CDR1 SGHRS, CDR2 YFSETQ. The CDR3 runs to 14 residues. Here the CDR3 reads CASSLPGTGYEQYF. The CDR3 nucleotides are TGCGCCAGCAGCTTGCCCGGGACAGGTTACGAGCAGTACTTC.

The chain employs TRBV29-1 and TRBJ2-5; the D is unclear. The CDR3 loop spans 13 amino acids. The V end lost 7 bases, the J end lost 1 base, and 13 bases lay between the germline ends. Germline lookup yields CDR1 SQVTM and CDR2 ANQGSEA. The CDR3 DNA follows: TGCAGCGGGGCAGCTACCTTCCAAGAGACCCAGTACTTC. Protein sequence: CSGAATFQETQYF.

The chain uses TRBV7-3 and TRBJ2-5; 9 bases agree with TRBD1. Germline V CDR1 and CDR2: SGHTA, FQGTGA. The J segment lost 3 bases and the V segment lost 5 bases, leaving 4 bases of the junction unmatched. The CDR3 runs to 14 residues. CDR3 region: CASSADRGKETQYF. CDR3 sequence (DNA): TGTGCCAGCAGCGCGGACAGGGGAAAAGAGACCCAGTACTTC.

The rearrangement joins TRBV7-9 to TRBJ2-7; 11 bases are a match to TRBD2. This CDR3 is built from 14 residues. After removal of 3 bases from V and 6 bases from J, the junction contained 4 bases not matched to a gene. Germline loops: CDR1 SEHNR, CDR2 FQNEAQ (reference sequence). CDR3 protein: CASSFSGGAGEQYF. The CDR3 bases are TGTGCCAGCAGCTTTAGCGGGGGGGCGGGCGAGCAGTACTTC. Complete variable domain (other parts from reference TRBV7-9 and TRBJ2-7): DTGVSQNPRHKITKRGQNVTFRCDPISEHNRLYWYRQTLGQGPEFLTYFQNEAQLEKSRLLSDRFSAERPKGSFSTLEIQRTEQGDSAMYLCASSFSGGAGEQYFGPGTRLTVT.

This rearrangement joins TRBV3-1 (or the pseudogene TRBV3-2) to TRBJ2-7, with a possible D match to TRBD1 (6 bases). CDR3 length equals 14 residues. The germline V gene has CDR1 LGHDT and CDR2 YNNKEL (reference sequence). V was trimmed by 4 bases and J by 6 bases, leaving 16 bases between them. The CDR3 spells CASSPTRGQGEQYF. The CDR3 DNA reads as TGTGCCAGCAGCCCTACCAGGGGTCAGGGCGAGCAGTACTTC.

The CDR3, as DNA: TGTGCCAGCAGTAAATCTAGCGGGGGAGAAAACATTCAGTACTTC. Translated: CASSKSSGGENIQYF. This chain connects TRBV6-2 or TRBV6-3 to TRBJ2-4; the match to TRBD2 covers 10 bases. The CDR3 sequence is 15 residues long. Germline CDR1 and CDR2: MNHEY and SVGEGT. V trimming: 5 bases; J trimming: 5 bases; junction bases outside the gene matches: 6.

This rearrangement joins TRBV6-4 to TRBJ1-2; the D is unclear. The CDR3 length is 15 residues. Germline V gene data show CDR1 as MRHNA and CDR2 as SNTAGT. Trimming removed 3 bases at V and 4 bases at J, with 15 bases between. CDR3 sequence reads: CASSEEAAVSYGYTF. CDR3 DNA sequence: TGTGCCAGCAGTGAAGAGGCGGCGGTTTCCTATGGCTACACCTTC.

The chain uses TRBV5-1 and TRBJ1-4; D gene unclear. Per the germline V gene, CDR1 is SGHRS and CDR2 is YFSETQ. This CDR3 spans 14 amino acids. The germline V and J ends were trimmed by 4 bases and 0 bases, with 7 bases remaining between them. This CDR3 is CASSAATTNEKLFF. As DNA, the CDR3 is TGCGCCAGCAGCGCGGCCACAACTAATGAAAAACTGTTTTTT. Full variable domain (remainder filled in from reference TRBV5-1 and TRBJ1-4): KAGVTQTPRYLIKTRGQQVTLSCSPISGHRSVSWYQQTPGQGLQFLFEYFSETQRNKGNFPGRFSGRQFSNSRSEMNVSTLELGDSALYLCASSAATTNEKLFFGSGTQLSVL.

V and J are TRBV4-2 and TRBJ1-1; possible D gene TRBD1, 5 bases. Trimming removed 7 bases at V and 0 bases at J, with 15 bases between. Germline CDR1 is LGHNA and CDR2 is YNFKEQ. The CDR3 totals 15 residues. The CDR3 nucleotides read TGTGCCAGCACTTCGGGAGGGGCTATGAACACTGAAGCTTTCTTT. It codes for CASTSGGAMNTEAFF.

The chain couples TRBV5-5 to TRBJ1-5, with D possibly being TRBD1 (6 bases). Germline CDR1 reads SGHKS; CDR2 reads YYEKEE (reference sequence). V was clipped by 2 bases and J by 3 bases, with 12 bases between them. The CDR3 is 15 residues long. The CDR3 DNA reads as TGTGCCAGCAGCTTAGGAGGGGGGGTCAATCAGCCCCAGCATTTT. Protein sequence: CASSLGGGVNQPQHF. Using reference TRBV5-5 and TRBJ1-5 for the parts outside the CDR3, the full variable domain is DAGVTQSPTHLIKTRGQQVTLRCSPISGHKSVSWYQQVLGQGPQFIFQYYEKEERGRGNFPDRFSARQFPNYSSELNVNALLLGDSALYLCASSLGGGVNQPQHFGDGTRLSIL.

The genes are TRBV29-1 and TRBJ2-3, with TRBD1 identical over 7 bases. Looked up from germline, CDR1 is SQVTM and CDR2 is ANQGSEA. This CDR3 comprises 15 residues. Trimming removed 1 base from V and 5 bases from J; junction bases left unmatched: 9. CDR3 DNA sequence: TGCAGCGTTGAAGGAGGCCAGGGGGAGTTAGATACGCAGTATTTT. This sequence encodes CSVEGGQGELDTQYF.

The chain couples TRBV27 to TRBJ2-7, with 7 bases lining up with TRBD2. Germline V lookup: CDR1 MNHEY, CDR2 SMNVEV (reference sequence). The CDR3 is made up of 13 amino acids. J was trimmed by 5 bases and V by 10 bases; bases with no gene match: 11. The CDR3 region is CATRGGAPHEQYF. DNA for the CDR3: TGTGCCACTCGCGGGGGTGCCCCGCACGAGCAGTACTTC.

The chain's CDR3 is CATSRDKSRLAPEILHGYTF. The CDR3 DNA is TGTGCCACCAGCAGAGATAAGTCGCGGTTGGCGCCCGAAATCCTCCATGGCTACACCTTC. The chain has TRBV15 and TRBJ1-2; no clear D gene. The CDR3 consists of 20 residues. Trimming shortened V by 0 bases and J by 6 bases, and 29 bases separated the two germline ends. In germline, CDR1 is LNHNV, CDR2 YYDKDF (reference sequence).

The chain is built from TRBV5-1 and TRBJ1-1, with D unresolved. V was pared by 0 bases and J by 0 bases, with 9 bases between. The CDR3 has 15 amino acids. Germline loops: CDR1 SGHRS, CDR2 YFSETQ. The CDR3 DNA is TGCGCCAGCAGCTTGGTATCGGGGTTGAACACTGAAGCTTTCTTT. Its protein is CASSLVSGLNTEAFF.

The rearrangement uses TRBV7-3 and TRBJ1-1; D is ambiguous. Trimming removed 6 bases from V and 1 base from J, with 9 bases in between. The CDR3 length is 13 residues. Looked up from germline, CDR1 is SGHTA and CDR2 is FQGTGA. CDR3 sequence: CASRAEPNTEAFF. CDR3 sequence (DNA): TGTGCCAGCAGGGCAGAACCGAACACTGAAGCTTTCTTT.

The J gene is TRBJ1-2, the V gene TRBV2; a weak D match, TRBD1 (6 bases). The CDR3 runs to 11 residues. With 8 bases removed from V and 8 bases from J, the gap between germline ends came to 12 bases. CDR1 is SNHLY and CDR2 is FYNNEI in the germline V gene. Here the CDR3 reads CASGYRVGYTF. The CDR3 DNA reads TGTGCCAGCGGCTACAGGGTCGGCTACACCTTC.

The rearrangement joins TRBV9 to TRBJ1-6; tentative D call: TRBD1 (5 bases). Trimming pared 3 bases from V and 9 bases from J, leaving 16 bases between. There are 15 residues in the CDR3. Germline loops: CDR1 SGDLS, CDR2 YYNGEE. This chain's CDR3 is CASSAGGSTGSPLHF. The CDR3 DNA is TGTGCCAGCAGCGCCGGGGGGAGTACGGGTTCACCCCTCCACTTT. Looking up the rest from reference TRBV9 and TRBJ1-6 gives the full variable domain: DSGVTQTPKHLITATGQRVTLRCSPRSGDLSVYWYQQSLDQGLQFLIQYYNGEERAKGNILERFSAQQFPDLHSELNLSSLELGDSALYFCASSAGGSTGSPLHFGNGTRLTVT.

The chain employs TRBV4-2 and TRBJ1-3; tentatively, D is TRBD1 (5 bases). V was clipped by 0 bases and J by 2 bases, with 8 bases between them. The CDR3 is made up of 15 amino acids. Germline CDR1 reads LGHNA; CDR2 reads YNFKEQ. CDR3 sequence: CASSQDPGTGNTIYF. The CDR3 DNA is TGTGCCAGCAGCCAAGATCCAGGGACTGGAAACACCATATATTTT.

V gene TRBV18 combines with J gene TRBJ1-5, with D perhaps matching TRBD1 (5 bases). The CDR3 is made up of 15 amino acids. Trimming pared 4 bases from V and 5 bases from J, leaving 15 bases between. Germline-derived CDR1 and CDR2 are KGHSH and LQKENI. The CDR3 loop reads CASSLRSQGDQPQHF. In DNA, the CDR3 is TGTGCCAGCTCACTACGCTCTCAGGGTGATCAGCCCCAGCATTTT. The full variable domain, with the rest looked up from reference TRBV18 and TRBJ1-5, is NAGVMQNPRHLVRRRGQEARLRCSPMKGHSHVYWYRQLPEEGLKFMVYLQKENIIDESGMPKERFSAEFPKEGPSILRIQQVVRGDSAAYFCASSLRSQGDQPQHFGDGTRLSIL.

The gene calls are TRBV27 and TRBJ2-3; possibly TRBD2 for D (7 bases). Trimming took off 3 bases at V and 2 bases at J, with 21 bases between the two ends. The CDR3 is 18 amino acids. Looked up from germline, CDR1 is MNHEY and CDR2 is SMNVEV (reference sequence). The CDR3 sequence: CASSFAIPRGATTDTQYF. Here the CDR3 DNA reads TGTGCCAGCAGTTTCGCTATCCCCCGGGGGGCCACCACAGATACGCAGTATTTT.

The CDR3 DNA reads TGTGCCAGCAGCACGGGACAGGGACAAGGATCACCCCTCCACTTT. Residues: CASSTGQGQGSPLHF. This sequence joins TRBV7-9 and TRBJ1-6; 9 nucleotides align to TRBD1. The CDR3 contains 15 residues. V was pared by 5 bases and J by 10 bases, with 9 bases of the junction left unmatched. In germline, CDR1 is SEHNR, CDR2 FQNEAQ (reference sequence).

V and J are TRBV6-5 and TRBJ1-1; D is undetermined. The CDR3 loop spans 13 amino acids. Germline loops: CDR1 MNHEY, CDR2 SVGAGI. V was clipped by 6 bases and J by 5 bases, with 13 bases between them. CDR3 coding DNA: TGTGCCAGCAGGGCGGGTCCGGGGACTGAAGCTTTCTTT. Protein: CASRAGPGTEAFF.